This T cell receptor (beta chain) appears in the sequencing data of a study of blood T cell repertoires in COVID-19. Original methodology: Reference gene primer amplification yielded estimated nucleated cell counts. Profiling relied on immunoSEQ multiplex PCR, and the TCRdb table lists in-frame clones only, not all of them. For V, J and clone size, that table is used; D and trimming come from the DNA. The sample lists over 200,000 clones, about 89% occurring once. This clone has a single count. Losses at the gene ends were 0 bases for V and 3 bases for J; bases not matched to a gene: 10. Germline CDR1 reads ENHRY; CDR2 reads SYGVKD. The CDR3 spans 17 residues.

This clonotype was sampled from a man between 60 and 75 years old who had recovered from COVID-19. Sample: peripheral blood. J is TRBJ2-7 and V is TRBV10-3, with TRBD1 matching 8 bases. CDR3 DNA: TGTGCCATCAGTGAGTCAAGGTCGGCAGGGGGCCTCTACGAGCAGTACTTC. This codes for CAISESRSAGGLYEQYF.